This TCR beta chain was captured in a study of long-term antiretroviral therapy in people with HIV. It was version v3.0 of the immunoSEQ assay that was run at survey level. Measured with immunoSEQ multiplex PCR; TCRdb has only the in-frame clones, and not every one. The sample records about 38,000 clones, roughly 80% being singletons. Findings and limits, study-wide: Dominating the repertoire at all time points were the clones that expanded before ART. Relative to control repertoires, HIV repertoires exhibited narrower CDR3 length ranges. There were no data on ART adherence, viral resistance or therapy changes, a gap that limits inferences about post-ART repertoire changes.

V trimming: 6 bases; J trimming: 6 bases; junction bases outside the gene matches: 10. Germline loops: CDR1 MDHEN, CDR2 SYDVKM. The CDR3 spans 15 residues. As regards this clone: Its antigen is not identified.

The chain combines TRBV28 with TRBJ2-2; 7 positions match TRBD2. Source: unsorted PBMCs, taken 1.5 years after starting antiretroviral therapy. This TCR came from a man aged 18 to 30 with HIV. This CDR3 reads CASRTWGEGPGELFF. In DNA form, the CDR3 reads TGTGCCAGCAGGACCTGGGGGGAGGGCCCCGGGGAGCTGTTTTTT.